The 11 T cell receptor beta chains below all came from one sample that was sequenced in a study of blood T cell repertoires in COVID-19. Some clones are missing from TCRdb's copy, which holds only in-frame ones; the method was immunoSEQ multiplex PCR. The table has over 100,000 clones, over 75% seen once. The sample comprised peripheral blood. The receptors were gathered from a man aged 80 or over with acute or convalescent COVID-19.

This clone showed up just once. The chain is built from TRBV29-1 and TRBJ1-5, with D possibly being TRBD1 (6 bases). Germline V lookup: CDR1 SQVTM, CDR2 ANQGSEA. Trimming took off 4 bases at V and 2 bases at J, with 6 bases between the two ends. This CDR3 spans 12 amino acids. The CDR3, as DNA: TGCAGCGTTGCAGGGGGCAATCAGCCCCAGCATTTT. The encoded protein is CSVAGGNQPQHF.

J is TRBJ2-1 and V is TRBV28, with 8 nucleotides matching TRBD1. The CDR3 is 15 residues long. CDR1 and CDR2 (germline): MDHEN, SYDVKM. V trimming: 2 bases; J trimming: 6 bases; junction bases outside the gene matches: 6. CDR3 bases: TGTGCCAGCAGTTTACAGGACAGGGTACTCAATGAGCAGTTCTTC. Protein product: CASSLQDRVLNEQFF. The variable domain in full, with the rest retrieved from reference TRBV28 and TRBJ2-1, is DVKVTQSSRYLVKRTGEKVFLECVQDMDHENMFWYRQDPGLGLRLIYFSYDVKMKEKGDIPEGYSVSREKKERFSLILESASTNQTSMYLCASSLQDRVLNEQFFGPGTRLTVL.

The table lists this clone with a count of one. The CDR3 spells CASSEGTGSWPQHF. The DNA for the CDR3 is TGCGCCAGCAGTGAAGGGACAGGGAGTTGGCCCCAGCATTTT. The rearrangement links TRBV10-2 to TRBJ1-5, with TRBD1 identical over 9 bases. This CDR3 spans 14 amino acids. Trimming cost V 3 bases and J 9 bases; bases outside gene matches: 6. The germline V gene encodes CDR1 WSHSY and CDR2 SAAADI.

The chain combines TRBV14 with TRBJ2-4; the match to TRBD1 covers 7 bases. Germline V gives CDR1 SGHDN, CDR2 FVKESK. With 1 base clipped from V and 4 bases from J, the junction kept 7 bases outside the gene matches. This CDR3 is 16 amino acids long. The CDR3 region has the DNA TGTGCCAGCAGCCAAGTTAACATGGGACAGAAAAACATTCAGTACTTC. Amino acids: CASSQVNMGQKNIQYF.

The chain recombines TRBV27 with TRBJ2-3; the D gene is possibly TRBD2 (5 bases). Germline values: CDR1 MNHEY, CDR2 SMNVEV (reference sequence). The CDR3 consists of 14 residues. The V end lost 7 bases, the J end lost 2 bases, and 13 bases lay between the germline ends. The CDR3 DNA sequence: TGTGCCAGCACCCATCCGGGGTCCACAGATACGCAGTATTTT. Translation: CASTHPGSTDTQYF.

The V gene is TRBV21-1, the J gene TRBJ1-5. TRBV21-1 is labeled a pseudogene. This CDR3 comprises 16 residues. The CDR3 is CASSKGGDYSNQPQHF. The CDR3 coding sequence is TGTGCCAGCAGCAAAGGGGGGGATTATAGCAATCAGCCCCAGCATTTT.

This chain uses TRBV12-5 with TRBJ1-3, with D perhaps matching TRBD1 (5 bases). The germline gives CDR1 LGHNT, CDR2 FRNRAP. This CDR3 has 15 amino acids. Trimming took 5 bases from V and 0 from J, leaving 11 bases between them. The CDR3 DNA follows: TGTGCTAGTGGTCCGCCAGGGATCTCTGGAAACACCATATATTTT. Residues: CASGPPGISGNTIYF.

V is TRBV4-3 and J is TRBJ2-1, with D possibly matching TRBD2 (6 bases). The germline V and J ends were trimmed by 0 bases and 3 bases, with 15 bases remaining between them. In germline, CDR1 is LGHNA, CDR2 YSLEER. This CDR3 has 17 amino acids. The CDR3 region is CASSQDGLTGSYNEQFF. The CDR3, as DNA: TGCGCCAGCAGCCAAGATGGGCTAACCGGGAGCTACAATGAGCAGTTCTTC.

This sequence joins TRBV3-1 (or the pseudogene TRBV3-2) and TRBJ1-2; D unresolved. With 0 bases removed from V and 8 bases from J, the gap between germline ends came to 7 bases. Germline values: CDR1 LGHDT, CDR2 YNNKEL (reference sequence). CDR3 length: 12 amino acids. The CDR3 loop is CASSQESGGYTF. Here the CDR3 DNA reads TGTGCCAGCAGCCAAGAATCAGGAGGCTACACCTTC.

The chain is built from TRBV5-8 and TRBJ2-1, with 8 bases identical to TRBD2. The V and J ends lost 2 bases and 7 bases, in that order; junction bases with no gene match: 8. This CDR3 contains 15 residues. Germline assignment: CDR1 SGHTS and CDR2 YDEGEE. CDR3 protein: CASSLWLAGLNEQFF. The CDR3, as DNA: TGTGCCAGCAGCTTATGGCTAGCGGGCCTAAATGAGCAGTTCTTC.

The chain employs TRBV5-1 and TRBJ1-4; 9 nucleotides align to TRBD1. V lost 3 bases, J lost 8 bases, and 5 bases stayed unmatched. The germline CDR1 and CDR2 sequences are SGHRS and YFSETQ. The CDR3 covers 14 residues. CDR3 amino acids: CASSSTGGLEKLFF. For the CDR3, the DNA is TGCGCCAGCAGCTCGACAGGGGGGTTAGAAAAACTGTTTTTT.